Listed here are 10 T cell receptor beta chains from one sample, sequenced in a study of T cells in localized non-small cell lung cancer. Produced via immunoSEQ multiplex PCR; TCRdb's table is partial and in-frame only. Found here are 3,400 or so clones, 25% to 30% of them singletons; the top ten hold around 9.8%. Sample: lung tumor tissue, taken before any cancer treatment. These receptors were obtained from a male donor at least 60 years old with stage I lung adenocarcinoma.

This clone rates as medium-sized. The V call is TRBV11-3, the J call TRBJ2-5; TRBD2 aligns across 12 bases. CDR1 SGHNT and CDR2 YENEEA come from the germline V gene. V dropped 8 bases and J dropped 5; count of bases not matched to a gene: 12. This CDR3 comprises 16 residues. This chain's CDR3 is CASALRLAGGLETQYF. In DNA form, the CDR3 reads TGTGCCAGCGCTCTACGTCTAGCGGGGGGGCTTGAGACCCAGTACTTC.

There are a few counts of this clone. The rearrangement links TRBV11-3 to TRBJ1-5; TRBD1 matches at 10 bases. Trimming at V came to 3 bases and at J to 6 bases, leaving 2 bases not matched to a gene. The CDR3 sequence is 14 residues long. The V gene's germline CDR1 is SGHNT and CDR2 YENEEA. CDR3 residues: CASSLTGGGQPQHF. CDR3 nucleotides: TGTGCCAGCAGCTTGACAGGGGGCGGTCAGCCCCAGCATTTT. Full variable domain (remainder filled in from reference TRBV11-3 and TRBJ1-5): EAGVVQSPRYKIIEKKQPVAFWCNPISGHNTLYWYLQNLGQGPELLIRYENEEAVDDSQLPKDRFSAERLKGVDSTLKIQPAELGDSAVYLCASSLTGGGQPQHFGDGTRLSIL.

CDR3 coding DNA: TGTGCCAGTAGGCAACAGGGGACCCATAGCAATCAGCCCCAGCATTTT. Amino acid sequence: CASRQQGTHSNQPQHF. This sequence joins TRBV19 and TRBJ1-5; 7 nucleotides agree with TRBD1. This CDR3 is built from 16 residues. CDR1 LNHDA and CDR2 SQIVND come from the germline V gene (reference sequence). V dropped 6 bases and J dropped 0; count of bases not matched to a gene: 8.

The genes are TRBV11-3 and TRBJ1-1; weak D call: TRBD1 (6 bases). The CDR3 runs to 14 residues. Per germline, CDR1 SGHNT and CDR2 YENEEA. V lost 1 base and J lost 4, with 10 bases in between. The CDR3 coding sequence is TGTGCCAGCAGCTTAGTACGGACAGCCACTGAAGCTTTCTTT. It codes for CASSLVRTATEAFF.

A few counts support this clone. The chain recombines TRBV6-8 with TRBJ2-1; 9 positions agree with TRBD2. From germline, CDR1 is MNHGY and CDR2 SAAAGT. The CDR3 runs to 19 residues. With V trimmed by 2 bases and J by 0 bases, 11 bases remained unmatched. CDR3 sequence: CASSYLASGTRRSYNEQFF. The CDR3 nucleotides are TGTGCCAGCAGTTACCTAGCTAGCGGGACCAGACGCTCCTACAATGAGCAGTTCTTC.

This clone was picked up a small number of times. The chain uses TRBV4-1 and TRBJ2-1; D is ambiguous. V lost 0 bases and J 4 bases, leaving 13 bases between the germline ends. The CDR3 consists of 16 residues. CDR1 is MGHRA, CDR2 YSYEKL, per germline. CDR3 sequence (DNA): TGCGCCAGCAGCCAAGATCAGAATGTTGGGTACAATGAGCAGTTCTTC. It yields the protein CASSQDQNVGYNEQFF.

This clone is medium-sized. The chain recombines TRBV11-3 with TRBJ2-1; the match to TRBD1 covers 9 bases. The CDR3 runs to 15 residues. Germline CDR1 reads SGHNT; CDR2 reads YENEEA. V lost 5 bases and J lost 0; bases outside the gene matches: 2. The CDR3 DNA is TGTGCCAGCAGCAGGGACAGGGACTCCTACAATGAGCAGTTCTTC. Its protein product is CASSRDRDSYNEQFF.

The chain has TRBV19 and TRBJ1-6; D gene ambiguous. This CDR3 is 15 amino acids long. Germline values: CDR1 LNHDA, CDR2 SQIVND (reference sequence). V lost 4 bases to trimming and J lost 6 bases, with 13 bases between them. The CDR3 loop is CASSTGPSGNSPLHF. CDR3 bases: TGTGCCAGTAGTACAGGCCCCTCGGGTAATTCACCCCTCCACTTT.

The CDR3 sequence is CAISEDLNTEAFF. CDR3 coding DNA: TGTGCCATCAGTGAGGACCTGAACACTGAAGCTTTCTTT. J is TRBJ1-1 and V is TRBV10-3; D remains unclear. The V gene's germline CDR1 is ENHRY and CDR2 SYGVKD. Trimming took 2 bases from V and 0 from J, leaving 4 bases between them. CDR3 length: 13 residues.

CDR3 sequence (DNA): TGCGCCAGCAGTGTTCGGCTAGCGGGCCCTGGGGAGCAGTACGTC. This encodes CASSVRLAGPGEQYV. The rearrangement joins TRBV10-2 to TRBJ2-7; 8 nucleotides line up with TRBD2. The CDR3 is 15 amino acids. Germline V gene sequence: CDR1 WSHSY, CDR2 SAAADI. V lost 4 bases and J lost 7; bases outside the gene matches: 12.